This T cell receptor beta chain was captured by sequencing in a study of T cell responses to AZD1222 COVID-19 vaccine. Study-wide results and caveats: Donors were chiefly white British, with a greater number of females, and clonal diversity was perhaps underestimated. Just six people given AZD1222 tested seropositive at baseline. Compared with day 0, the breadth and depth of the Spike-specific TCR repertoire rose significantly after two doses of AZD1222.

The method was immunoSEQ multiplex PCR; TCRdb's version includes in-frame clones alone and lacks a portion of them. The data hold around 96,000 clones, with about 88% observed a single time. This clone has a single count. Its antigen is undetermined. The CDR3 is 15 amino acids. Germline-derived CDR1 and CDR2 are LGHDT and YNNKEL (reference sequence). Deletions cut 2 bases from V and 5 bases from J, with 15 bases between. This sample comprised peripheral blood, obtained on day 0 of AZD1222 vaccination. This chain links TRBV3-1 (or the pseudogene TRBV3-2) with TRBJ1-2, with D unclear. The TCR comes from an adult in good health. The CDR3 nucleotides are TGTGCCAGCAGCCAAAGGCCTTCCGACAATTATGGCTACACCTTC. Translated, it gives CASSQRPSDNYGYTF.